These 11 T cell receptor beta chains share one sample of origin, sequenced in a study of identifying expanded T cells in peripheral blood. TCRdb's copy holds only in-frame clones and misses some; the assay was immunoSEQ multiplex PCR. The table has some 72,000 clones, roughly 88% seen once; the top ten hold around 3%. The sequencing sample was made of blood. These receptors came from a person aged 18 to 75 in good health.

The V call is TRBV7-2, the J call TRBJ2-3; 13 positions agree with TRBD2. CDR1 and CDR2 from the germline V gene are SGHTA and FQGNSA. The CDR3 is 19 amino acids. With V trimmed by 1 base and J by 4 bases, 11 bases remained unmatched. CDR3 nucleotide sequence: TGTGCCAGCAGCTTAGTAGGACTAGCGGGAGTTGGTGGCGCAGATACGCAGTATTTT. This codes for CASSLVGLAGVGGADTQYF.

This clone appeared once. The DNA of the CDR3 is TGCGCCAGCACCTCCCAGGGTTCCCTAAAAACCGGGGAGCTGTTTTTT. This encodes CASTSQGSLKTGELFF. J is TRBJ2-2 and V is TRBV5-1; weak D call: TRBD1 (5 bases). CDR1 is SGHRS, CDR2 YFSETQ, per germline. The CDR3 is 16 amino acids. V lost 6 bases, J lost 5 bases, and 20 bases lay in between.

The chain combines TRBV20-1 with TRBJ2-7; 8 nucleotides line up with TRBD2. Germline lookup yields CDR1 DFQATT and CDR2 SNEGSKA (reference sequence). The CDR3 loop spans 11 amino acids. Here the CDR3 reads CRALAGHEQYF. In nucleotides, the CDR3 is TGCAGGGCCTTAGCGGGACACGAGCAGTACTTC.

The chain recombines TRBV6-5 with TRBJ1-2, with TRBD1 as a possible D gene (6 bases). The germline V gene has CDR1 MNHEY and CDR2 SVGAGI. V lost 6 bases and J lost 8, with 16 bases in between. CDR3 length: 13 residues. The DNA of the CDR3 is TGTGCCAGCAGGAGGTCCCGGGACACCGGCTACACCTTC. It specifies CASRRSRDTGYTF.

The chain carries TRBV5-8 and TRBJ2-1; D is ambiguous. Per germline, CDR1 SGHTS and CDR2 YDEGEE. This CDR3 is built from 12 residues. Trimming pared 5 bases from V and 8 bases from J, leaving 11 bases between. CDR3 sequence (DNA): TGTGCCAGCAGGTTAAGTGTGGATGAGCAGTTCTTC. It translates to CASRLSVDEQFF.

The chain joins TRBV10-3 to TRBJ2-5, with TRBD2 matching 9 bases. The CDR3 sequence is 16 residues long. V lost 7 bases and J lost 4; bases outside the gene matches: 13. Germline V gene data show CDR1 as ENHRY and CDR2 as SYGVKD. This chain's CDR3 is CAITRTYAGGPETQYF. Here the CDR3 DNA reads TGTGCCATCACCCGAACGTATGCGGGAGGGCCAGAGACCCAGTACTTC.

The rearrangement joins TRBV12-5 to TRBJ2-2; D is uncertain. CDR1 and CDR2 from the germline V gene are LGHNT and FRNRAP. This CDR3 has 12 amino acids. V shed 11 bases and J shed 4 bases, with 11 bases lying between them. The CDR3 loop is CAVWAATGELFF. The CDR3 bases are TGTGCTGTGTGGGCCGCCACCGGGGAGCTGTTTTTT. Filled out from reference TRBV12-5 and TRBJ2-2, the complete variable domain reads DARVTQTPRHKVTEMGQEVTMRCQPILGHNTVFWYRQTMMQGLELLAYFRNRAPLDDSGMPKDRFSAEMPDATLATLKIQPSEPRDSAVYFCAVWAATGELFFGEGSRLTVL.

The rearrangement uses TRBV2 and TRBJ2-7, with unresolved D. CDR3 size: 14 residues. CDR1 is SNHLY and CDR2 is FYNNEI in the germline V gene. V shed 7 bases and J shed 5 bases, with 18 bases lying between them. The CDR3 sequence: CASKTFISQDEQYF. The CDR3 DNA follows: TGTGCCAGCAAGACCTTTATATCTCAAGACGAGCAGTACTTC.

The CDR3 sequence is CASSLQGSYYEQYF. The CDR3 DNA sequence: TGTGCCAGCAGCTTGCAGGGGTCCTACTACGAGCAGTACTTC. This sequence joins TRBV13 and TRBJ2-7, with D possibly being TRBD1 (6 bases). Per the germline V gene, CDR1 is PRHDT and CDR2 is FYEKMQ (reference sequence). The CDR3 has 14 amino acids. Trimming took off 3 bases at V and 3 bases at J, with 12 bases between the two ends.

This chain connects TRBV19 to TRBJ1-4; unclear D gene. CDR1 and CDR2 (germline): LNHDA, SQIVND (reference sequence). The ends were cut back, 4 bases at V and 3 bases at J, with 9 bases in the middle. CDR3 length equals 14 residues. The CDR3 region is CASSNQVANEKLFF. The DNA for the CDR3 is TGTGCCAGTAGTAACCAGGTGGCTAATGAAAAACTGTTTTTT.

The rearrangement joins TRBV5-6 to TRBJ2-5; 14 bases match TRBD2. V trimming: 4 bases; J trimming: 5 bases; junction bases outside the gene matches: 13. The length of the CDR3 is 18 residues. Germline values: CDR1 SGHDT, CDR2 YYEEEE. The CDR3 bases are TGTGCCAGCAGCCCGGGACTAGCGGGAGAGGCTTTCCAGGAGACCCAGTACTTC. It translates to CASSPGLAGEAFQETQYF.